Listed below are T cell receptor beta chains from one sample, sequenced in a study of shared clonotypes between healthy human individuals. Using immunoSEQ multiplex PCR, the repertoire was profiled, and TCRdb retains in-frame clones only, with some absent. Of 1,500,000 or so clones in the sample, approximately 98.5% were seen once. Sequenced: naive CD4+ T cells sorted from blood. The receptors here all came from a man younger than 45 in good health. CDR3s include the opening cysteine and the closing phenylalanine or tryptophan. D genes are given only for firm matches. For some rows the clone size is stated as once, few or many, or as a class when expanded; others skip it.

clone_size: NA; v_call: TRBV5-1; d_call: NA; j_call: TRBJ2-5; cdr3_aa: CASSLVPGGETQYF; cdr3_nt: TGCGCCAGCAGCTTGGTCCCCGGAGGGGAGACCCAGTACTTC
clone_size: NA; v_call: TRBV25-1; d_call: TRBD1; j_call: TRBJ1-1; cdr3_aa: CASSEYKGQGAEAFF; cdr3_nt: TGTGCCAGCAGTGAATATAAGGGGCAGGGGGCTGAAGCTTTCTTT
clone_size: NA; v_call: TRBV11-3; d_call: TRBD2; j_call: TRBJ2-2; cdr3_aa: CASSVRLAGGGVGGELFF; cdr3_nt: TGTGCCAGCAGCGTAAGATTAGCGGGAGGAGGTGTTGGCGGGGAGCTGTTTTTT
clone_size: once; v_call: TRBV28; d_call: TRBD2; j_call: TRBJ2-2; cdr3_aa: CASSSPVTSGSYTGELFF; cdr3_nt: TGTGCCAGCAGTTCCCCCGTTACTAGCGGGAGTTACACCGGGGAGCTGTTTTTT
clone_size: NA; v_call: TRBV28; d_call: NA; j_call: TRBJ1-5; cdr3_aa: CASSLPQGSNQPQHF; cdr3_nt: TGTGCCAGCAGTTTACCCCAGGGTAGCAATCAGCCCCAGCATTTT
clone_size: NA; v_call: TRBV18; d_call: NA; j_call: TRBJ2-1; cdr3_aa: CASSTLNYNEQFF; cdr3_nt: TGTGCCAGCTCGACACTTAACTACAATGAGCAGTTCTTC
clone_size: NA; v_call: TRBV18; d_call: NA; j_call: TRBJ1-3; cdr3_aa: CASSPLQRLRNTIYF; cdr3_nt: TGTGCCAGCTCACCTCTACAGAGGCTTAGAAACACCATATATTTT
clone_size: NA; v_call: TRBV15; d_call: NA; j_call: TRBJ1-2; cdr3_aa: CATSRDTYGYTF; cdr3_nt: TGTGCCACCAGCAGAGACACTTATGGCTACACCTTC
clone_size: NA; v_call: TRBV27; d_call: NA; j_call: TRBJ2-3; cdr3_aa: CASLTRGAPHTQYF; cdr3_nt: TGTGCCAGCCTCACCCGGGGGGCTCCGCATACGCAGTATTTT
clone_size: NA; v_call: TRBV28; d_call: NA; j_call: TRBJ1-4; cdr3_aa: CASRTPRLDEKLFF; cdr3_nt: TGTGCCAGCAGAACGCCCCGCCTGGATGAAAAACTGTTTTTT
clone_size: NA; v_call: TRBV7-6; d_call: NA; j_call: TRBJ1-1; cdr3_aa: CASSQDRNTEAFF; cdr3_nt: TGTGCCAGCAGTCAGGACCGAAACACTGAAGCTTTCTTT
clone_size: once; v_call: TRBV7-2; d_call: TRBD1; j_call: TRBJ1-2; cdr3_aa: CASSLGDRGTFGYTF; cdr3_nt: TGTGCCAGCAGCTTGGGGGACAGGGGAACCTTTGGCTACACCTTC
clone_size: NA; v_call: TRBV19; d_call: NA; j_call: TRBJ1-4; cdr3_aa: CASSPTNREELFF; cdr3_nt: TGTGCCAGTAGTCCGACCAACCGGGAGGAACTGTTTTTT
clone_size: NA; v_call: TRBV15; d_call: TRBD1; j_call: TRBJ2-1; cdr3_aa: CATNPQGAYNEQFF; cdr3_nt: TGTGCCACCAACCCGCAGGGGGCCTACAATGAGCAGTTCTTC
clone_size: NA; v_call: TRBV9; d_call: NA; j_call: TRBJ1-5; cdr3_aa: CASSVQDSNQPQHF; cdr3_nt: TGTGCCAGCAGCGTACAGGATAGCAATCAGCCCCAGCATTTT
clone_size: NA; v_call: TRBV7-8; d_call: TRBD2; j_call: TRBJ2-7; cdr3_aa: CASSLGYSGRLIYEQYF; cdr3_nt: TGTGCCAGCAGCTTAGGGTATAGCGGGAGATTGATTTACGAGCAGTACTTC
clone_size: NA; v_call: TRBV18; d_call: NA; j_call: TRBJ1-1; cdr3_aa: CASSPMVGSLGNTEAFF; cdr3_nt: TGTGCCAGCTCACCAATGGTGGGGTCCCTTGGGAACACTGAAGCTTTCTTT